Shown below are 6 T cell receptor beta chains from a single sample sequenced in a study of T cell responses to AZD1222 COVID-19 vaccine. Clones were read by immunoSEQ multiplex PCR, and TCRdb kept only the in-frame ones, dropping some. The sample carries some 110,000 clones, 70% to 90% recorded once. Sample: peripheral blood, taken on day 0 of AZD1222 vaccination. All receptors derive from an adult in good health.

This clone was seen only once. The chain couples TRBV24-1 to TRBJ2-5, with D possibly being TRBD1 (5 bases). CDR1 and CDR2 from the germline V gene are KGHDR and SFDVKD. CDR3 size: 15 residues. V was cut by 0 bases and J by 4 bases, with 11 bases left in between. The CDR3 DNA reads as TGTGCCACCAGTGATTTGGGCCGGACATCAGAGACCCAGTACTTC. Protein sequence: CATSDLGRTSETQYF.

This chain joins TRBV19 and TRBJ1-2; weak D call: TRBD1 (6 bases). V lost 3 bases, J lost 3 bases, and 14 bases lay in between. The CDR3 is made up of 15 amino acids. The V gene's germline CDR1 is LNHDA and CDR2 SQIVND (reference sequence). The CDR3 region is CASSITGSPDYGYTF. CDR3 nucleotides: TGTGCCAGTAGTATTACAGGGAGTCCGGACTATGGCTACACCTTC.

The chain carries TRBV21-1 and TRBJ2-5. TRBV21-1 is annotated as a pseudogene. The CDR3 is made up of 13 amino acids. The chain's CDR3 is CASSKDLRETQYF. For the CDR3, the DNA is TGTGCCAGCAGCAAAGACCTCCGAGAGACCCAGTACTTC.

The chain uses TRBV6-5 and TRBJ1-1; D ambiguous. The V and J ends lost 0 bases and 11 bases respectively, with 10 bases between them. Germline assignment: CDR1 MNHEY and CDR2 SVGAGI. The CDR3 is 12 amino acids. CDR3 DNA: TGTGCCAGCAGTTACTCCGAGAGAATGGCTTTCTTT. Its protein is CASSYSERMAFF.

The chain employs TRBV6-5 and TRBJ2-3, with D possibly being TRBD1 or TRBD2 (5 bases each). Between the trimmed V and J ends, which lost 5 bases and 0 bases, there was a span of 12 bases. The CDR3 is 15 amino acids. The germline V gene encodes CDR1 MNHEY and CDR2 SVGAGI. In nucleotides, the CDR3 is TGTGCCAGCAGTCCGGGACGCCTAAGCACAGATACGCAGTATTTT. This translates into CASSPGRLSTDTQYF.

The chain joins TRBV5-8 to TRBJ2-3; TRBD2 agrees at 11 bases. The CDR3 sequence is 18 residues long. J was trimmed by 1 base and V by 4 bases; bases with no gene match: 11. Per germline, CDR1 SGHTS and CDR2 YDEGEE. CDR3 DNA: TGTGCCAGCAGCCTACTAGCGGGAGTGGGGTTGGGCACAGATACGCAGTATTTT. This codes for CASSLLAGVGLGTDTQYF.